The rows below give T cell receptor beta chains drawn from one sample of a study of post-analysis software for immune sequencing data. One entry per CDR3 protein, called by TCRdb with MiXCR from the PCR reads. The top ten clones hold approximately 1.6% of a sample with 150,000 to 200,000 distinct CDR3 sequences, about 32% of them seen once. The sequencing sample was made of blood. These receptors all come from a girl aged 5 to 17 with multiple sclerosis. CDR3s include the opening cysteine and the closing phenylalanine or tryptophan. Rows may omit the clone size; those that give it use once, few, many or a size class.

clone_size,cdr3_length,v_call,cdr3_aa
many,15,TRBV7-9,CASSLGDTCLNEQFF
many,15,TRBV5-1,CASSPQGASQETQYF
few,13,TRBV12-3/TRBV12-4,CASSLRVNTEAFF
few,16,TRBV10-3,CAISEPLGQPNTEAFF
.,19,TRBV6-5,CASSFTVRGLAGWLGELFF
few,18,TRBV20-1,CSARDPLAGGEGTYEQYF
few,11,TRBV28,CASNYGYGYTF
.,13,TRBV5-1,CASSFMGAYEQYF
.,12,TRBV6-2/TRBV6-3,CASTKETGGYTF
.,17,TRBV15,CATSRDQGARSNQPQHF
few,15,TRBV28,CASSSPAGGYNEQFF
.,18,TRBV5-1,CASSFFSGSRDSYNEQFF
few,18,TRBV28,CASSSQGADGVGKNIQYF
.,11,TRBV12-3/TRBV12-4,CASRSGETQYF
.,17,TRBV7-9,CASSLDPGGRFEETQYF
few,14,TRBV10-3,CAISEAGGSTEAFF
.,15,TRBV21-1,CTSSKVLAGPYEQYF
.,15,TRBV7-2,CASSNTQELQETQYF
.,15,TRBV27,CASSSGRAGTGELFF
many,15,TRBV29-1,CSVEYSGWVDNEQFF
few,14,TRBV25-1,CASSVAGANEKLFF
.,15,TRBV5-1,CASSFGGISTDTQYF
many,14,TRBV5-1,CASSSQQGGQPQHF
many,12,TRBV5-6,CASSFILDTQYF
.,13,TRBV6-4,CASSDAGTDTQYF
many,11,TRBV2,CAINARETQYF
.,15,TRBV11-2,CASSQPSGTDTGAFF
many,16,TRBV6-5,CASSYSLGMERETQYF
many,13,TRBV4-1,CASSQGGGDTQYF
few,13,TRBV5-6,CASSLTGSTEAFF
.,15,TRBV5-1,CASSLETKYQETQYF
.,15,TRBV20-1,CSASGGGPAYNEQFF
few,15,TRBV20-1,CSAREGQTLNSPLHF
.,14,TRBV29-1,CSVTQGFKGETQYF
.,15,TRBV5-1,CASSLEGAYNSPLHF
.,12,TRBV6-5,CASSYPGQSPYF
.,14,TRBV2,CASSEASLAPELFF
.,15,TRBV4-2,CASSQGLGEVNGYTF
few,11,TRBV28,CASRGGTEQYF
.,15,TRBV5-1,CASSFRDRPGNEQFF
.,14,TRBV30,CAWSRGTLGEKLFF